The T cell receptor (beta chain) described here comes from a study of blood T cell repertoires in COVID-19 (dated by TCRdb to the early 2020s). About the study as a whole: Collaborator samples came from the United States, Italy and Spain and covered acute and convalescent phases of COVID-19. The prospective study material was composed of cDNA or gDNA derived from T cells, B-cell-depleted T cells, or PBMCs. The dataset comprised deeply sampled blood TCRbeta repertoires from subjects exposed to, actively infected with, or recovered from COVID-19. Sample metadata almost always included a de-identified subject ID, COVID-19 status, age in years and sex. Samples were obtained from the ongoing ImmuneRACE study (first 160 participants) and from some 1,200 subjects provided by 6 global collaborators. A freely available public database, intended as a resource for researchers studying the immune response to SARS-CoV-2, is where the repertoires were released. Where available, HLA class I and class II types were obtained from metadata supplied by the sample provider rather than from assay-based typing. What the research found in general, with its limitations: The quantity of clinical and demographic metadata differed by source and by participant and was supplied without curation.

One collaborating source in Seattle enrolled patients while the patients were actively infected and followed the patients over time throughout the course of disease. Each collaborating institution followed its own protocols to collect whole blood in K2EDTA tubes. Collaborator samples were shipped for TCRbeta analysis as frozen whole blood, isolated PBMCs, or DNA extracted from either sample type. The immunoSEQ Assay, a bias-controlled multiplex PCR, was used to amplify TCRbeta CDR3 regions from genomic DNA. Concerning the study's data processing: The number of nucleated cells in each sample was estimated by amplification of reference gene primers within the assay. To quantify the absolute abundance of each unique TCRbeta CDR3 rearrangement, sequence reads were collapsed and filtered. For each sample, productive Simpson clonality was calculated as the square root of Simpson's diversity index across productive rearrangements. In its TCRdb copy, this immuneACCESS table keeps in-frame sequences only and misses some clones. Where compared with another copy, unresolved V genes explain less than half of these, and the others have no known cause. D and trimming come from the DNA, and the V and J calls and clone size come from that table. For this sample the table gives 400,000 to 450,000 clones, of which approximately 89% were detected only once. The ten largest clones capture less than 2% of the sample.

Remarks on this clone: It lacks a known antigen. Per-nucleotide qualities are absent, and no much larger clonotype sits a single base away.

As encoded in the germline V gene, CDR1 is SNHLY while CDR2 is FYNNEI. CDR3 length: 16 amino acids, cysteine to phenylalanine. Only the CDR3 part of the read is kept: 48 bases, read in frame from the first base. V is cut by 3 bases and J by 5 bases, and the space between the germline ends is 19 bases. This clonotype was sampled from a woman aged 40 to 55 with COVID-19, enrolled during active disease. The sequence links TRBV2 to TRBJ1-2; TRBD1 might be the D gene, on 5 matching bases. Sequences were obtained from peripheral blood. The nucleotide sequence reads TGTGCCAGCAGTGATCCATTGTCGGGGGATCCGTATGGCTACACCTTC. It is translated as CASSDPLSGDPYGYTF.